This is a list of T cell receptor beta chains from one sample in a study of cytomegalovirus exposure and HLA in healthy donors. The method was immunoSEQ multiplex PCR; TCRdb's version includes in-frame clones alone and lacks a portion of them. Seen here are 170,000 or so clones, about 80% observed once, and the top ten hold approximately 3%. Material for sequencing was PBMCs. All receptors derive from a woman younger than 30 in good health and CMV-seropositive. CDR3s include the opening cysteine and the closing phenylalanine or tryptophan. A D gene is named only where the DNA matches it firmly. Clone sizes are given selectively: once, few, many, or a class where the clone is expanded.

J gene | D gene | clone size | V gene | CDR3 DNA | CDR3 protein
TRBJ2-1 | NA | NA | TRBV27 | TGTGCCAGCAGTGTGACTGGGTTTGAGCAGTTCTTC | CASSVTGFEQFF
TRBJ2-1 | TRBD1 | NA | TRBV5-7 | TGTGCCAGCAGCACCAGGGACAGGTATCTTGAGCAGTTCTTC | CASSTRDRYLEQFF
TRBJ1-3 | TRBD1 | NA | TRBV5-1 | TGCGCCAGCAGAGTGGGGGACAGGGGATCCGGAAACACCATATATTTT | CASRVGDRGSGNTIYF
TRBJ1-2 | TRBD1 | NA | TRBV4-1 | TGCGCCAGCAGCCAAGAGCCCCAGGGGGCGCAGGGGGTCTATGGCTACACCTTC | CASSQEPQGAQGVYGYTF
TRBJ2-2 | NA | NA | TRBV7-6 | TGTGCCAGCAGCCGTACAGAAATCACCGGGGAGCTGTTTTTT | CASSRTEITGELFF
TRBJ2-1 | TRBD1 | once | TRBV6-1 | TGTGCCAGCAGTGATAGGTACAGGGGGCGCCACAATGAGCAGTTCTTC | CASSDRYRGRHNEQFF
TRBJ2-7 | NA | NA | TRBV5-8 | TGTGCCAGCAGCTTGACGGCCTTGACTACCTACGAGCAGTACTTC | CASSLTALTTYEQYF
TRBJ2-7 | TRBD1 | few | TRBV5-1 | TGCGCCAGCAGGACCGGGACAGGGTTTTACGAGCAGTACTTC | CASRTGTGFYEQYF
TRBJ1-4 | TRBD1 | NA | TRBV6-1 | TGTGCCAGCAGTGAGTGGACAGGGCGGGATGAAAAACTGTTTTTT | CASSEWTGRDEKLFF
TRBJ2-1 | NA | NA | TRBV20-1 | TGCAGTCCGGGAGTCCACAATGAGCAGTTCTTC | CSPGVHNEQFF
TRBJ2-5 | NA | few | TRBV18 | TGTGCCAGCTCATTGGACTTACAAGAGACCCAGTACTTC | CASSLDLQETQYF
TRBJ2-4 | TRBD1 | NA | TRBV18 | TGTGCCAGCTCGGGACAGCGGTCTTTAGCCAAAAACATTCAGTACTTC | CASSGQRSLAKNIQYF
TRBJ2-3 | TRBD1 | NA | TRBV29-1 | TGCAGCGCCGGACAGGGGTCTCGGGTTTCGGATACGCAGTATTTT | CSAGQGSRVSDTQYF
TRBJ2-3 | TRBD2 | NA | TRBV5-1 | TGCGCCAGCAGCTTCTACATGACTAGCGGGGGGCGCACAGATACGCAGTATTTT | CASSFYMTSGGRTDTQYF
TRBJ1-4 | TRBD1 | NA | TRBV11-2 | TGTGCCAGCCGGACTCCGGGACAGGGGGCAGAAAAACTGTTTTTT | CASRTPGQGAEKLFF
TRBJ2-7 | NA | NA | TRBV5-1 | TGCGCCAGCAGCTTACAGGGGGGGTCCTACGAGCAGTACTTC | CASSLQGGSYEQYF
TRBJ1-5 | NA | NA | TRBV5-1 | TGCGCCAGCAGCTTGGGCTCAGGGGCAGGTCAGCCCCAGCATTTT | CASSLGSGAGQPQHF
TRBJ2-3 | NA | NA | TRBV4-1 | TGCGCCAGCAGCCAAGAAACCGAACTTAGCGCACCTAGCACAGATACGCAGTATTTT | CASSQETELSAPSTDTQYF
TRBJ2-3 | NA | NA | TRBV7-3 | TGTGCCAGCAGCTTATCGGGGACTAGCACAGATACGCAGTATTTT | CASSLSGTSTDTQYF
TRBJ2-7 | NA | NA | TRBV5-8 | TGTGCCAGCACCCCCCCCTTCCCCCCCTACGAGCAGTACTTC | CASTPPFPPYEQYF
TRBJ2-3 | NA | few | TRBV18 | TGTGCCAGCTCACTACGACAGGACACCACAGATACGCAGTATTTT | CASSLRQDTTDTQYF
TRBJ1-2 | TRBD1 | NA | TRBV15 | TGTGCCACCAGCAGAGATTGGGGACAGGGGGGTGCTGGCTACACCTTC | CATSRDWGQGGAGYTF
TRBJ1-2 | TRBD1 | NA | TRBV5-4 | TGTGCCAGCAGCTTTACAGGGGGCGCGATGAAAGGCTACACCTTC | CASSFTGGAMKGYTF
TRBJ2-7 | NA | NA | TRBV5-4 | TGTGCCAGCAGCGTAGACAGGTACGAGCAGTACTTC | CASSVDRYEQYF
TRBJ1-5 | NA | NA | TRBV6-6 | TGTGCCAGCAGCCGCGACAGGAGCAATCAGCCCCAGCATTTT | CASSRDRSNQPQHF
TRBJ1-4 | NA | NA | TRBV12-1 | TGTGCCAGCAGCTCCCTCCGGGACAGGGGTGAAAAACTGTTTTTT | CASSSLRDRGEKLFF
TRBJ2-1 | TRBD2 | NA | TRBV19 | TGTGCCAGTAGTATTAGAGGTGTCGGCGGGAGAGAAGAGTTCTTC | CASSIRGVGGREEFF
TRBJ2-1 | NA | NA | TRBV5-1 | TGCGCCAGCATAGGGGTCAGCAGCCATGAGCAGTTCTTC | CASIGVSSHEQFF
TRBJ1-6 | TRBD1 | few | TRBV6-1 | TGTGCCAGCAGACCCCCGGGACAGAATTCACCCCTCCACTTT | CASRPPGQNSPLHF
TRBJ1-3 | TRBD1 | once | TRBV6-5 | TGTGCCAGCAGTACAGGGGGTGGAAACACCATATATTTT | CASSTGGGNTIYF
TRBJ1-6 | NA | NA | TRBV6-5 | TGTGCCAGCAGCCGAACAGGGATTGATAATTCACCCCTCCACTTT | CASSRTGIDNSPLHF
TRBJ2-3 | TRBD2 | NA | TRBV5-5 | TGTGCCAGCACGGGGGGGAGTCTCCCAGATACGCAGTATTTT | CASTGGSLPDTQYF
TRBJ1-1 | NA | NA | TRBV15 | TGTGCCACCAGCAGGATTACAGGGACAGAAGCTTTCTTT | CATSRITGTEAFF
TRBJ2-3 | NA | NA | TRBV4-1 | TGCGCCAGCAGCCCCTCCAGGGGAGGGAATACGCAGTATTTT | CASSPSRGGNTQYF
TRBJ1-1 | NA | NA | TRBV28 | TGTGCCAGCATAGGGGGGGGCACTGAAGCTTTCTTT | CASIGGGTEAFF
TRBJ2-7 | TRBD2 | NA | TRBV10-2 | TGCGCCAGCAGTGCCGGGGGGGAGCAGTACTTC | CASSAGGEQYF
TRBJ1-1 | NA | NA | TRBV6-6 | TGTGCCAGCATTAGAGGGTACACTGAAGCTTTCTTT | CASIRGYTEAFF
TRBJ2-5 | NA | NA | TRBV7-9 | TGTGCCAGCAGCTTACCTAATGAAGAGACCCAGTACTTC | CASSLPNEETQYF
TRBJ1-1 | NA | NA | TRBV15 | TGTGCCACCCGTAAAGGGGTCTTT | CATRKGVF
TRBJ1-3 | NA | NA | TRBV19 | TGTGCCAGTAGTATGGTTGCGATCTCGAGGACAGTTTCGGGAAACACCATATATTTT | CASSMVAISRTVSGNTIYF
TRBJ1-2 | NA | NA | TRBV27 | TGTGCCAGCAGTTTAGATACAGGTGGGATGTATGGCTACACCTTC | CASSLDTGGMYGYTF
TRBJ1-1 | NA | NA | TRBV6-5 | TGTGCCAGCAGCGAACAGCCCTCATTGAACACTGAAGCTTTCTTT | CASSEQPSLNTEAFF
TRBJ1-2 | TRBD1 | NA | TRBV18 | TGTGCCAGCTCACCAGGGACAGGCTATGGCTACACCTTC | CASSPGTGYGYTF
TRBJ1-4 | NA | NA | TRBV6-5 | TGTGCCAGCAGCTTCCGGGGGTGGGCCGATGAAAAACTGTTTTTT | CASSFRGWADEKLFF
TRBJ2-2 | TRBD1 | NA | TRBV5-1 | TGCGCCAGCAGCTTGGACAGGGGGAACACCGGGGAGCTGTTTTTT | CASSLDRGNTGELFF
TRBJ2-1 | NA | NA | TRBV27 | TGTGCCAGCAGTTTCACAGTATACAATGAGCAGTTCTTC | CASSFTVYNEQFF
TRBJ2-1 | TRBD2 | NA | TRBV7-2 | TGTGCCAGCAGCTTAGGCGGGGGGCCCTACAATGAGCAGTTCTTC | CASSLGGGPYNEQFF
TRBJ1-4 | NA | NA | TRBV7-9 | TGTGCCAGCAGCTTAGTTGGTACAGACGAAAAACTGTTTTTT | CASSLVGTDEKLFF
TRBJ1-1 | NA | NA | TRBV25-1 | TGTGCCAGCCACCGGGGGGACACTGAAGCTTTCTTT | CASHRGDTEAFF
TRBJ1-1 | NA | few | TRBV29-1 | TGCAGCGTTGAGGTGGCTAACACTGAAGCTTTCTTT | CSVEVANTEAFF
TRBJ2-7 | NA | once | TRBV7-9 | TGTGCCAGCAGCTTAGTAGCGTTCGGGGACGAGCAGTACTTC | CASSLVAFGDEQYF
TRBJ1-2 | TRBD1 | NA | TRBV11-2 | TGTGCCAGCAGCTTAGTAGTCGGACAGGGGCCCGATGGCTACACCTTC | CASSLVVGQGPDGYTF
TRBJ2-1 | TRBD1 | NA | TRBV7-3 | TGTGCCAGCAGCTTCGGACAGGGCAGCTCCTACAATGAGCAGTTCTTC | CASSFGQGSSYNEQFF
TRBJ1-4 | NA | few | TRBV5-6 | TGTGCCAGCAGCTTGGGGTCAGGGAGGTCTAATGAAAAACTGTTTTTT | CASSLGSGRSNEKLFF
TRBJ2-5 | TRBD2 | NA | TRBV5-1 | TGCGCCAGCAGCTTGGGGGCTCTAGCGGGAGGAGAGACCCAGTACTTC | CASSLGALAGGETQYF